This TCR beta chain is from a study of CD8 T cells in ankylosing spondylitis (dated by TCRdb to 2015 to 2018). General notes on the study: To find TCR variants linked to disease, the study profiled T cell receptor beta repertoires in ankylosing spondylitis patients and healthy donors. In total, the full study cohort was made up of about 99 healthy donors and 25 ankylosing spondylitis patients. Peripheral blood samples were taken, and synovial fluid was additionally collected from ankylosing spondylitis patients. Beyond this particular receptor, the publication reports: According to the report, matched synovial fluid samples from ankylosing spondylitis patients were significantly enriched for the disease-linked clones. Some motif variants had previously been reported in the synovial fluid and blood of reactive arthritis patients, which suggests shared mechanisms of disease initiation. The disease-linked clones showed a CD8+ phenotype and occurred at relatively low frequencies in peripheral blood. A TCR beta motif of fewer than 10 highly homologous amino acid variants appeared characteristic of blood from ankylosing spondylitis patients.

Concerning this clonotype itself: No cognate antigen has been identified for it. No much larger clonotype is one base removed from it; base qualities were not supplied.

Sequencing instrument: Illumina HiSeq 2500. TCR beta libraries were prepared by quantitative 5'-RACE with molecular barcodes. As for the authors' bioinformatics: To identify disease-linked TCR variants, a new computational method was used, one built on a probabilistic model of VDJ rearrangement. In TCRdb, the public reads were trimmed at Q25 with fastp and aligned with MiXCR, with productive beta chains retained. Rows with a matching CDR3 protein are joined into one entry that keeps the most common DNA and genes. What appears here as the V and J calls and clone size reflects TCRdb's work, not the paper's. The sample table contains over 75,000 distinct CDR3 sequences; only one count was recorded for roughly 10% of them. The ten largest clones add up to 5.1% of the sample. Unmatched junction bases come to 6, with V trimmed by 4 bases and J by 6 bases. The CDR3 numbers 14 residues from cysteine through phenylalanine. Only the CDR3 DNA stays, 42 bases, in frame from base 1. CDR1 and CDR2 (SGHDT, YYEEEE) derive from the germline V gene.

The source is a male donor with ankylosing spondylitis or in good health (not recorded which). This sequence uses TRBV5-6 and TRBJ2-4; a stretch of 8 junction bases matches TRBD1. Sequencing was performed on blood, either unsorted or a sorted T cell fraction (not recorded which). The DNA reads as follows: TGTGCCAGCAGCACCCGGGACAGGCGAAACATTCAGTACTTC. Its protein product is CASSTRDRRNIQYF.